The clone carrying this T cell receptor (beta chain) was observed many times. As yet, its antigen is unknown. Time point: persistent/refractory GD, antithyroid drugs over 5 years with positive TRAb. There was RNA extracted from PBMCs, and the TCR library was made from it. Graves' disease diagnosis relied on American Thyroid Association guidelines. The sample originates from a study of regulatory T cells in long-lasting Graves disease. The CDR3 extends over 13 amino acids. Germline CDR1 and CDR2: LGHDT and YNNKEL (reference sequence). Trimming left V 1 base short and J 9 bases short, with 12 bases between. Through Arm-PCR of CDR3 regions and iRepertoire HTBI primers, TCR beta libraries were built. TCRdb itself ran the multiplex PCR reads through MiXCR, one entry per CDR3 protein. The sample has 300,000 to 500,000 distinct CDR3 sequences, less than 25% seen once. Study-wide findings and caveats: When disease was persistent, TRBV28, TRBJ1-2 and TRBJ2-5 were the favored segments.

This rearrangement joins TRBV3-1 to TRBJ2-5, with D perhaps TRBD1 or TRBD2 (5 bases each). The source is a female donor with Graves disease. This specimen was peripheral blood mononuclear cells (PBMCs), taken when the disease was refractory, from a patient treated with antithyroid drugs. CDR3 in amino acids: CASSQGLGTAQYF. The CDR3 region has the DNA TGTGCCAGCAGCCAAGGGCTCGGGACGGCCCAGTACTTC.